This entry lists 10 T cell receptor beta chains sequenced from one sample in a study of OX40 agonist ivuxolimab in advanced cancers. Assay used: immunoSEQ multiplex PCR; TCRdb lists only in-frame clones, some missing. The data show about 44,000 clones, 75% to 90% seen once. The material was CD4+ or CD8+ T cells sorted from blood, obtained in a trial of the OX40 agonist ivuxolimab. The source of these receptors is an adult with an advanced solid tumor such as melanoma, head and neck, liver or kidney cancer.

The rearrangement links TRBV4-1 to TRBJ2-5; TRBD2 aligns across 7 bases. The CDR3 covers 15 residues. Germline values: CDR1 MGHRA, CDR2 YSYEKL. V dropped 1 base and J dropped 7; count of bases not matched to a gene: 9. CDR3 amino acids: CASSQAGGGLGTQYF. The CDR3 region has the DNA TGCGCCAGCAGCCAAGCGGGGGGTGGGTTAGGGACCCAGTACTTC.

By frequency in the sample, this clone is medium-sized. This sample includes further DNA sequences coding for the same CDR3. This chain links TRBV6-5 with TRBJ2-7; 11 nucleotides agree with TRBD2. The CDR3 contains 14 residues. Per the germline V gene, CDR1 is MNHEY and CDR2 is SVGAGI. The ends lost 6 bases at V and 0 bases at J; junction bases unmatched: 1. CDR3: CASRTSGSSYEQYF. For the CDR3, the DNA is TGTGCCAGCAGAACTAGCGGGAGCTCCTACGAGCAGTACTTC.

The rearrangement joins TRBV4-1 to TRBJ1-1; TRBD1 might be the D (6 bases). The CDR3 consists of 14 residues. The germline V gene has CDR1 MGHRA and CDR2 YSYEKL. V lost 1 base, J lost 4 bases, and 10 bases lay in between. The CDR3 bases are TGCGCCAGCAGCCAAGCGGGGGCACCCACTGAAGCTTTCTTT. As protein: CASSQAGAPTEAFF.

In its sample, this clone was seen a few times. This CDR3 is CASSVAGTVDEQFF. CDR3 DNA: TGTGCCAGCAGTGTGGCAGGGACCGTCGATGAGCAGTTCTTC. The rearrangement links TRBV6-4 to TRBJ2-1; D could derive from TRBD1 or TRBD2 (5 bases each). Trimming cost V 4 bases and J 8 bases, with 15 bases left between them. The germline CDR1 and CDR2 sequences are MRHNA and SNTAGT. This CDR3 contains 14 residues.

Here the CDR3 reads CASSLAGVHNEQFF. The DNA for the CDR3 is TGTGCCAGCAGCTTGGCGGGAGTTCACAATGAGCAGTTCTTC. The V and J genes are TRBV7-7 and TRBJ2-1; 7 nucleotides line up with TRBD2. The germline CDR1 and CDR2 sequences are SSHAT and FNYEAQ (reference sequence). Unmatched junction bases numbered 4, after V lost 3 bases and J lost 5 bases. CDR3 length: 14 residues. The variable domain in full, with the rest retrieved from reference TRBV7-7 and TRBJ2-1, is GAGVSQSPRYKVTKRGQDVTLRCDPISSHATLYWYQQALGQGPEFLTYFNYEAQPDKSGLPSDRFSAERPEGSISTLTIQRTEQRDSAMYRCASSLAGVHNEQFFGPGTRLTVL.

The J gene is TRBJ1-2, the V gene TRBV9, with D perhaps TRBD1 (6 bases). The germline V gene has CDR1 SGDLS and CDR2 YYNGEE. V lost 1 base, J lost 5 bases, and 24 bases lay in between. There are 18 residues in the CDR3. CDR3 sequence reads: CASSVRNDLGGAMYGYTF. In DNA form, the CDR3 reads TGTGCCAGCAGCGTAAGAAACGACCTGGGGGGGGCTATGTATGGCTACACCTTC.

Written as DNA, the CDR3 is TGTGCCAGCACCCCAGGGTTGGAGCAGTACTTC. Amino acids: CASTPGLEQYF. The chain employs TRBV6-1 and TRBJ2-7; the D gene is possibly TRBD1 (5 bases). The V gene lost 7 bases and the J gene lost 7 bases, with 11 bases spanning the gap. The CDR3 totals 11 residues. The germline gives CDR1 MNHNS, CDR2 SASEGT.

The genes are TRBV13 and TRBJ1-2; possibly TRBD1 for D (6 bases). There are 17 residues in the CDR3. The germline V gene has CDR1 PRHDT and CDR2 FYEKMQ (reference sequence). The V and J ends lost 1 base and 6 bases respectively, with 21 bases between them. Here the CDR3 reads CASSLEGNAGANDGYTF. CDR3 sequence (DNA): TGTGCCAGCAGCTTAGAGGGGAATGCAGGGGCAAACGATGGCTACACCTTC. Using reference TRBV13 and TRBJ1-2 for the parts outside the CDR3, the full variable domain is AAGVIQSPRHLIKEKRETATLKCYPIPRHDTVYWYQQGPGQDPQFLISFYEKMQSDKGSIPDRFSAQQFSDYHSELNMSSLELGDSALYFCASSLEGNAGANDGYTFGSGTRLTVV.

This chain uses TRBV4-1 with TRBJ1-3; a weak D match, TRBD1 (5 bases). The CDR3 totals 16 residues. Germline loops: CDR1 MGHRA, CDR2 YSYEKL. Trimming removed 1 base at V and 0 bases at J, with 10 bases between. The CDR3 region has the DNA TGCGCCAGCAGCCAAGGGGACGGAGACTCTGGAAACACCATATATTTT. Translation: CASSQGDGDSGNTIYF.

The chain employs TRBV6-6 and TRBJ2-7; 7 nucleotides line up with TRBD1. Germline trimming cut 6 bases from V and 3 bases from J; bases unmatched to any gene: 11. The CDR3 is 15 residues long. Germline CDR1 is MNHNY and CDR2 is SVGAGI (reference sequence). The CDR3: CASRETTGTFYEQYF. The DNA for the CDR3 is TGTGCCAGCAGGGAGACGACAGGGACGTTCTACGAGCAGTACTTC.